This T cell receptor (beta chain) appears in the sequencing data of a study of cytomegalovirus exposure and HLA in healthy donors. Amplification used 60 Vbeta primers and 13 Jbeta primers. Assay used: immunoSEQ multiplex PCR; TCRdb lists only in-frame clones, some missing. The table for this sample gives roughly 100,000 clones. Sequenced: PBMCs. The sequence was collected from a woman aged 25 to 45 in good health and CMV-seronegative.

The chain's CDR3 is CASSPGAYEQYF. For the CDR3, the DNA is TGTGCCAGCAGCCCCGGGGCCTACGAGCAGTACTTC. The chain employs TRBV11-2 and TRBJ2-7; D is possibly TRBD2 (5 bases). Germline V CDR1 and CDR2: SGHAT, FQNNGV. The CDR3 runs 12 residues. The V and J ends lost 5 bases and 2 bases respectively, with 7 bases between them.